This TCR beta chain originates from a study of blood T cells in healthy people across ages. Combining a sample-barcoded 5' primer with a J-beta primer mix, a second PCR ran for roughly 6 to 12 cycles. Via MiXCR, TCRdb re-called the 5' RACE reads, giving one row per CDR3 protein. Here the sample spans 650,000 to 700,000 distinct CDR3 sequences, more than 45% being singletons. Germline CDR1 is SGHDN and CDR2 is FVKESK. The CDR3 spans 13 residues. V was clipped by 8 bases and J by 9 bases; unmatched bases: 9. This clonotype was obtained from a woman of 80 years or more in good health. The specimen sequenced was blood. The rearrangement links TRBV14 to TRBJ2-1; 8 bases are shared with TRBD2. CDR3 loop: CASGTRGGCEQFF. In DNA, the CDR3 is TGTGCCAGCGGGACTAGAGGAGGGTGTGAGCAGTTCTTC.